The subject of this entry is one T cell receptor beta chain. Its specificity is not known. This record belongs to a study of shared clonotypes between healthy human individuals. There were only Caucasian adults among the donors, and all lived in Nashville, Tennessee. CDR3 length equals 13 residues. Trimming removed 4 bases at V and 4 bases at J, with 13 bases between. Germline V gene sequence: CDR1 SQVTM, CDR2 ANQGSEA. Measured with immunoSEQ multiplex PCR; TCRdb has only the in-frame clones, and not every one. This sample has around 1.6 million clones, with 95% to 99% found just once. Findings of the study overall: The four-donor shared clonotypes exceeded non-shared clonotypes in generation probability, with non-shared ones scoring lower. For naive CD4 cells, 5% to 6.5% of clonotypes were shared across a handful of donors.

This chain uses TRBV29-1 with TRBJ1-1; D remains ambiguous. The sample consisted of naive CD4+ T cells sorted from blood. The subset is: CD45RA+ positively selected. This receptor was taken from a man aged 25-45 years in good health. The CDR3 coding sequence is TGCAGCGTTGCCGGGGTTAGTACCACTGAAGCTTTCTTT. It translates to CSVAGVSTTEAFF.